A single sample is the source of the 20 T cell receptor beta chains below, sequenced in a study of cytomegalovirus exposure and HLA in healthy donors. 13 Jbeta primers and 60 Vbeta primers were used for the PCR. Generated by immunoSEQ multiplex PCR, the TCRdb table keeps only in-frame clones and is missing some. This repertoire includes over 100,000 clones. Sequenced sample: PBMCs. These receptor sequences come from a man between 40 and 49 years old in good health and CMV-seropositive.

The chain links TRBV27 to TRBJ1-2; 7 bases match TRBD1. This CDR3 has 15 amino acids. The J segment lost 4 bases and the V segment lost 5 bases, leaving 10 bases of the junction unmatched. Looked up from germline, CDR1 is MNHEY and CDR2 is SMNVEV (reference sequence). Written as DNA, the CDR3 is TGTGCCAGCAGTGCCCGGGACAGAATATTCTATGGCTACACCTTC. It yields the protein CASSARDRIFYGYTF.

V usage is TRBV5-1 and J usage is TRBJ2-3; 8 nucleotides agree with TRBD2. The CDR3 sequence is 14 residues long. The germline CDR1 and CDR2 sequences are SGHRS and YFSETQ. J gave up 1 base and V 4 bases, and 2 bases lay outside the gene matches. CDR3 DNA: TGCGCCAGCAGCCCGACTAGCGGCACAGATACGCAGTATTTT. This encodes CASSPTSGTDTQYF.

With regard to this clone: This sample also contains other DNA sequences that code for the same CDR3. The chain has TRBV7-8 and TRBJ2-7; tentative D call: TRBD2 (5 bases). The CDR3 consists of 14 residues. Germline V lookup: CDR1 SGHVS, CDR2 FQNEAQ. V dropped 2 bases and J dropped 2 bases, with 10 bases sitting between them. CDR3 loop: CASSLNPGTYEQYF. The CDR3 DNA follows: TGTGCCAGCAGCTTAAATCCGGGAACCTACGAGCAGTACTTC.

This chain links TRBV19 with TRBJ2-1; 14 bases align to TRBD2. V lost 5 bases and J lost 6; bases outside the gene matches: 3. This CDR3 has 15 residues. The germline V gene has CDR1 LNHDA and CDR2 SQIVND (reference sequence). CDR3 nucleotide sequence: TGTGCCAGTAGTCCCGGGACTAGCGGGAGCAATGAGCAGTTCTTC. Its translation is CASSPGTSGSNEQFF.

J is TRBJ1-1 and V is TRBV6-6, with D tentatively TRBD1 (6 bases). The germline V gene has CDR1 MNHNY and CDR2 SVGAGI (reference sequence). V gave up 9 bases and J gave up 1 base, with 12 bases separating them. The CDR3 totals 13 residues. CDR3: CASLPTGNTEAFF. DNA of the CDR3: TGTGCCAGTCTACCGACAGGGAACACTGAAGCTTTCTTT.

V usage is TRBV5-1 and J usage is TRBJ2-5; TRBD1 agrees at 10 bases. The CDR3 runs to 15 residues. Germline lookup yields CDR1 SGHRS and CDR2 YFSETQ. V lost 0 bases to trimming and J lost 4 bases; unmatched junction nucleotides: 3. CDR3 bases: TGCGCCAGCAGCTTGGATGGGACAGGGGTAGAGACCCAGTACTTC. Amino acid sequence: CASSLDGTGVETQYF. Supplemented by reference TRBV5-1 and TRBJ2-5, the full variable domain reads KAGVTQTPRYLIKTRGQQVTLSCSPISGHRSVSWYQQTPGQGLQFLFEYFSETQRNKGNFPGRFSGRQFSNSRSEMNVSTLELGDSALYLCASSLDGTGVETQYFGPGTRLLVL.

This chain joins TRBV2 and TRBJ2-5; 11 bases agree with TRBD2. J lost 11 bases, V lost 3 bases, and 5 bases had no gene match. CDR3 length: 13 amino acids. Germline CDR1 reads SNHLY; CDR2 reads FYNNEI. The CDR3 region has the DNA TGTGCCAGCAGTGACGCTAGCGGGAGGTTGCAGTACTTC. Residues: CASSDASGRLQYF.

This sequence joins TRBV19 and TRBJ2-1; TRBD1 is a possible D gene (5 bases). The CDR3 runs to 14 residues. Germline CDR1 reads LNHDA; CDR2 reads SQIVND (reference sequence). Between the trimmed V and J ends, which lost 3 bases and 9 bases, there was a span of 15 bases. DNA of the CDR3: TGTGCCAGTAGTATTGGGGCTAGTAGGGGTGAGCAGTTCTTC. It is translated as CASSIGASRGEQFF.

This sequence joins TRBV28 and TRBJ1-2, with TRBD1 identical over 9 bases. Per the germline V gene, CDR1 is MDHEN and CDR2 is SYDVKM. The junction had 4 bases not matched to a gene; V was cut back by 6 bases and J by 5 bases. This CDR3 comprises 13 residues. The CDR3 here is CASSPTGGYGYTF. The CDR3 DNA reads TGTGCCAGCAGCCCGACAGGGGGTTATGGCTACACCTTC.

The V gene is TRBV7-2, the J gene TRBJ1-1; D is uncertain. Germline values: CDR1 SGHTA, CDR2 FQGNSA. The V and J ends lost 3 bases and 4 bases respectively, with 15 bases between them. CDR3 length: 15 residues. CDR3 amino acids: CASSFSSSGSTEAFF. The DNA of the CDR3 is TGTGCCAGCAGCTTTAGCTCCTCGGGAAGCACTGAAGCTTTCTTT. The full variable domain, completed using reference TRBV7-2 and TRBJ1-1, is GAGVSQSPSNKVTEKGKDVELRCDPISGHTALYWYRQSLGQGLEFLIYFQGNSAPDKSGLPSDRFSAERTGGSVSTLTIQRTQQEDSAVYLCASSFSSSGSTEAFFGQGTRLTVV.

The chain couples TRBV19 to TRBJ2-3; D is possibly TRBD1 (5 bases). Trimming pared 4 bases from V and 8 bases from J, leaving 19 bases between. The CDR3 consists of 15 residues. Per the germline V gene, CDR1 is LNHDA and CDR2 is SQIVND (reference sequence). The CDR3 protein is CASSTLTVNTATQYF. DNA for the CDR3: TGTGCCAGTAGTACCCTGACAGTAAACACCGCTACGCAGTATTTT.

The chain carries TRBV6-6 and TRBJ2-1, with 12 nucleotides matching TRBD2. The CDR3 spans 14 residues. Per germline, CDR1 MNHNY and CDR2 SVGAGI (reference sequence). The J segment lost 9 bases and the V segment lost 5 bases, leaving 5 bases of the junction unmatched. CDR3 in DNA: TGTGCCAGCAGTCGACTAGCGGGAGTTGGTGAGCAGTTCTTC. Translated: CASSRLAGVGEQFF.

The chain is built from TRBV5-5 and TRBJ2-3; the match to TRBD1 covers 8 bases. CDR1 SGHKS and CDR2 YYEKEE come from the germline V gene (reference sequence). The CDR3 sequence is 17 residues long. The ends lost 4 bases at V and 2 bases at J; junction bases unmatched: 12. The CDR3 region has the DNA TGTGCCAGCAGCCAGGGTGTGGACAGGGTCGTCACAGATACGCAGTATTTT. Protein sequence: CASSQGVDRVVTDTQYF.

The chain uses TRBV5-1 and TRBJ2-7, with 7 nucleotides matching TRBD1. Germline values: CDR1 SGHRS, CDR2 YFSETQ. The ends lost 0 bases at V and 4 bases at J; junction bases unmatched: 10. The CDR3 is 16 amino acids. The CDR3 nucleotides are TGCGCCAGCAGCTTGGGGACCAGGGACAGCTTGTACGAGCAGTACTTC. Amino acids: CASSLGTRDSLYEQYF.

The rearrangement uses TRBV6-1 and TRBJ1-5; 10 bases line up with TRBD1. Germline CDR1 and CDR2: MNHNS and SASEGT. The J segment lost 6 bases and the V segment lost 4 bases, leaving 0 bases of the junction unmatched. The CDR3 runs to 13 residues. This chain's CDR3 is CASSGDRGQPQHF. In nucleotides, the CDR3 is TGTGCCAGCAGTGGGGACAGGGGTCAGCCCCAGCATTTT.

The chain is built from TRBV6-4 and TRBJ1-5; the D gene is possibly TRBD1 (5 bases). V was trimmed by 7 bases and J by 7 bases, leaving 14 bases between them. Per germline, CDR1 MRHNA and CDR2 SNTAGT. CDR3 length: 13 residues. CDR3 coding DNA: TGTGCCAGCACCGACAGTCCCGGACAGCCCCAGCATTTT. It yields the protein CASTDSPGQPQHF.

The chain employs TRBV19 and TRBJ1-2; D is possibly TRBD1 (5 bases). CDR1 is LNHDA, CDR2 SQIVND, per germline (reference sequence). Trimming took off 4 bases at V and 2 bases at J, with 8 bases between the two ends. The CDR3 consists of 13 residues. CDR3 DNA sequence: TGTGCCAGTAGTAGGGGCACCAACTATGGCTACACCTTC. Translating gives CASSRGTNYGYTF.

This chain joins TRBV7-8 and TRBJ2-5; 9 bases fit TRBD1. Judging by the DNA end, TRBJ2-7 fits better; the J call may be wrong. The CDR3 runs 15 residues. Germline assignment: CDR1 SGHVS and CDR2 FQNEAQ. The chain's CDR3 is CASSARTGELYEQYF. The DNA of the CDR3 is TGTGCCAGCAGCGCACGGACAGGGGAACTCTACGAGCAGTACTTC.

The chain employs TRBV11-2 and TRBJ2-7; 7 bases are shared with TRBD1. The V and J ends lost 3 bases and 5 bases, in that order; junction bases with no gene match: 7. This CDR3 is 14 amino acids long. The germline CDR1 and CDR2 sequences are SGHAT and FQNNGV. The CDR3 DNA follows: TGTGCCAGCAGCTTGTTACAGGGGAAAGACGAGCAGTACTTC. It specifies CASSLLQGKDEQYF.

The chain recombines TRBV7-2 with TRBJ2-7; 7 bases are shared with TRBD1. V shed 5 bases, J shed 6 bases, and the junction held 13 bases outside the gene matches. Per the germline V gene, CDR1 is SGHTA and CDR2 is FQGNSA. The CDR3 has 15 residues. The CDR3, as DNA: TGTGCCAGCAGCCAAACATTAGACAGGGTCGGCGAGCAGTACTTC. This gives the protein CASSQTLDRVGEQYF. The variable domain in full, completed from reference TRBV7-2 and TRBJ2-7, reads GAGVSQSPSNKVTEKGKDVELRCDPISGHTALYWYRQSLGQGLEFLIYFQGNSAPDKSGLPSDRFSAERTGGSVSTLTIQRTQQEDSAVYLCASSQTLDRVGEQYFGPGTRLTVT.